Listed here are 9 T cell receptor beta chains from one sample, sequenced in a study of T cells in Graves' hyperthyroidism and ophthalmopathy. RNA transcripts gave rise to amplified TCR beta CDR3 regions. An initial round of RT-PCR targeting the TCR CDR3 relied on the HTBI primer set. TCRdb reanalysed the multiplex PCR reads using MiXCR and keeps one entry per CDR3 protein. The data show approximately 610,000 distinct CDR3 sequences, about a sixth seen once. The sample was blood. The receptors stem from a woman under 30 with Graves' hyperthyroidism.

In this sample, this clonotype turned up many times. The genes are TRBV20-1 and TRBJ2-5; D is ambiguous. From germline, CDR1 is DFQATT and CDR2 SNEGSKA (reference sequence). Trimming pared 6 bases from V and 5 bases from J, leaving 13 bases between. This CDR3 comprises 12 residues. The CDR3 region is CSALAPGETQYF. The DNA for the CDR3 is TGCAGTGCCTTAGCTCCCGGGGAGACCCAGTACTTC.

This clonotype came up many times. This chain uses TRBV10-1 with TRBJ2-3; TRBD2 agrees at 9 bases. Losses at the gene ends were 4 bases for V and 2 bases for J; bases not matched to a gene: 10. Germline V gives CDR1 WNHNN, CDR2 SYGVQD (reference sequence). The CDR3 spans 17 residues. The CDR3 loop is CASSVGKTSGFTDTQYF. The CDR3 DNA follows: TGCGCCAGCAGTGTCGGAAAGACTAGCGGCTTCACAGATACGCAGTATTTT.

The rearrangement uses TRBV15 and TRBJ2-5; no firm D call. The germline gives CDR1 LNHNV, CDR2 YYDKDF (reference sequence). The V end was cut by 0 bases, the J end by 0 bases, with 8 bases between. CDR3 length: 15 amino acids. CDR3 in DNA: TGTGCCACCAGCAGAGATGATGCGGACCAAGAGACCCAGTACTTC. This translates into CATSRDDADQETQYF.

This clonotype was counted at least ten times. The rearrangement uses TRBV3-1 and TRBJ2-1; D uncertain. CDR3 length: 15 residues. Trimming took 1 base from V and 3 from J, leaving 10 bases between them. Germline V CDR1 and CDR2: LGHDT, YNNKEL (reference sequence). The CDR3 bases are TGTGCCAGCAGCCAAGGACAACCGAACTACAATGAGCAGTTCTTC. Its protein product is CASSQGQPNYNEQFF.

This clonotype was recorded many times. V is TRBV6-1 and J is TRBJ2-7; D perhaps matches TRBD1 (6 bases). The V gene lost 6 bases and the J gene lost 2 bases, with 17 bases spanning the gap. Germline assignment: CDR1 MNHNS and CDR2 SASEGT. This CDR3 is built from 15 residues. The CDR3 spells CASRETVRGTYEQYF. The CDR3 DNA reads TGTGCCAGCAGGGAAACAGTTAGGGGGACCTACGAGCAGTACTTC.

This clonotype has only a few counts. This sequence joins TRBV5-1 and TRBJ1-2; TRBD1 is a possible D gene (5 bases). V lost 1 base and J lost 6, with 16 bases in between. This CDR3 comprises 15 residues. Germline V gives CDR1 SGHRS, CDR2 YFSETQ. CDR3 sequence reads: CASSLRDLVVDGYTF. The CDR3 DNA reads TGCGCCAGCAGCTTGCGGGACTTGGTAGTGGATGGCTACACCTTC.

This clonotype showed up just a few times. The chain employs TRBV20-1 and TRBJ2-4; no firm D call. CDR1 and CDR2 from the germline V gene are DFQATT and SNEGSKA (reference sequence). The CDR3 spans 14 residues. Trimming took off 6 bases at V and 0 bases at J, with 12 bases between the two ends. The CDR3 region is CSATDILAKNIQYF. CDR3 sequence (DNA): TGCAGTGCAACAGACATTTTAGCCAAAAACATTCAGTACTTC.

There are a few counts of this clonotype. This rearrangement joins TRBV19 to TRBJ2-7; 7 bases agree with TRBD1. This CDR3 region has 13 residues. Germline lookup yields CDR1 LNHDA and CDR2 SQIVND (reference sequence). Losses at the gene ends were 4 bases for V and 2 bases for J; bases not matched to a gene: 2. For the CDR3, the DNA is TGTGCCAGTAGTACCACAGGGGCCTACGAGCAGTACTTC. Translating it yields CASSTTGAYEQYF.

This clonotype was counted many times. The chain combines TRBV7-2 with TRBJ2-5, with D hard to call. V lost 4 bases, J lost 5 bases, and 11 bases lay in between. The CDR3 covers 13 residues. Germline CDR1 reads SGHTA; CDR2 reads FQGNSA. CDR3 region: CASSSIDRETQYF. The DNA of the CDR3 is TGTGCCAGCAGCTCCATTGACCGGGAGACCCAGTACTTC.